Presented here are 18 T cell receptor beta chains from one specimen sequenced in a study of cytomegalovirus exposure and HLA in healthy donors. 60 Vbeta and 13 Jbeta primers were used in PCR. Libraries were prepared by immunoSEQ multiplex PCR; TCRdb keeps only in-frame clonotypes and omits some of them. The sample includes under 200,000 clones, over 70% of them seen just once. The specimen was PBMCs. The receptors stem from a woman aged 45 to 65 in good health and CMV-seronegative.

This chain uses TRBV28 with TRBJ2-7, with TRBD1 identical over 11 bases. The CDR3 length is 14 residues. Trimming cost V 6 bases and J 5 bases; bases outside gene matches: 6. Germline-derived CDR1 and CDR2 are MDHEN and SYDVKM. The CDR3 loop is CASSNPGQGDEQYF. The CDR3 DNA follows: TGTGCCAGCAGCAATCCGGGACAGGGGGACGAGCAGTACTTC.

The chain couples TRBV5-6 to TRBJ2-7, with 9 bases fitting TRBD1. Germline CDR1 and CDR2: SGHDT and YYEEEE. The CDR3 is 14 residues long. V gave up 0 bases and J gave up 3 bases; unmatched junction bases: 1. In DNA, the CDR3 is TGTGCCAGCAGCTTGGGGGGACAGGGCTACGAGCAGTACTTC. Its translation is CASSLGGQGYEQYF.

V usage is TRBV5-1 and J usage is TRBJ2-7, with 7 bases aligning to TRBD2. Germline CDR1 SGHRS, CDR2 YFSETQ. The CDR3 has 13 residues. J lost 5 bases, V lost 9 bases, and 11 bases had no gene match. CDR3 loop: CATATSPGDEQYF. As DNA, the CDR3 is TGCGCCACCGCGACTAGCCCTGGGGACGAGCAGTACTTC.

The chain uses TRBV19 and TRBJ1-5; the D is unclear. The CDR3 has 16 residues. Looked up from germline, CDR1 is LNHDA and CDR2 is SQIVND (reference sequence). V was clipped by 3 bases and J by 0 bases, with 12 bases between them. CDR3 in amino acids: CASSISSGYSNQPQHF. The CDR3, as DNA: TGTGCCAGTAGTATTTCTTCAGGTTATAGCAATCAGCCCCAGCATTTT.

The chain combines TRBV7-2 with TRBJ2-3; 8 bases agree with TRBD2. J lost 6 bases, V lost 2 bases, and 19 bases had no gene match. This CDR3 has 19 residues. The germline CDR1 and CDR2 sequences are SGHTA and FQGNSA. The CDR3 loop is CASSLLLGAGSGEGDTQYF. DNA of the CDR3: TGTGCCAGCAGCTTACTCTTAGGGGCCGGTAGCGGGGAGGGCGATACGCAGTATTTT.

This rearrangement joins TRBV5-4 to TRBJ2-7, with D perhaps matching TRBD2 (7 bases). The CDR3 covers 16 residues. The germline V gene has CDR1 SGHNT and CDR2 YYREEE (reference sequence). The V end was cut by 3 bases, the J end by 2 bases, with 18 bases between. The CDR3 is CASSWGRRGITYEQYF. Written as DNA, the CDR3 is TGTGCCAGCAGCTGGGGGCGGCGGGGGATCACCTACGAGCAGTACTTC.

The CDR3 sequence: CASGGDRSNGYTF. CDR3 coding DNA: TGTGCCAGCGGAGGGGACAGGAGTAATGGCTACACCTTC. V usage is TRBV2 and J usage is TRBJ1-2, with 8 bases that match TRBD1. V dropped 8 bases and J dropped 6; count of bases not matched to a gene: 8. Germline V lookup: CDR1 SNHLY, CDR2 FYNNEI. The CDR3 extends over 13 amino acids.

This clone was detected once. The V call is TRBV30, the J call TRBJ2-2, with D possibly matching TRBD2 (7 bases). V lost 1 base to trimming and J lost 1 base, with 10 bases between them. This CDR3 contains 15 residues. The germline gives CDR1 GTSNPN, CDR2 SVGIG (reference sequence). Here the CDR3 reads CAWSAGGQNTGELFF. For the CDR3, the DNA is TGTGCCTGGAGTGCGGGGGGACAGAACACCGGGGAGCTGTTTTTT. Complete variable domain (other parts from reference TRBV30 and TRBJ2-2): SQTIHQWPATLVQPVGSPLSLECTVEGTSNPNLYWYRQAAGRGLQLLFYSVGIGQISSEVPQNLSASRPQDRQFILSSKKLLLSDSGFYLCAWSAGGQNTGELFFGEGSRLTVL.

V gene TRBV29-1 combines with J gene TRBJ2-5; possibly TRBD2 for D (6 bases). The V and J ends lost 5 bases and 4 bases respectively, with 11 bases between them. CDR3 size: 12 residues. Germline loops: CDR1 SQVTM, CDR2 ANQGSEA. For the CDR3, the DNA is TGCAGCGTTCTGACTAGTTCAGAGACCCAGTACTTC. Its protein product is CSVLTSSETQYF. The full variable domain, completed using reference TRBV29-1 and TRBJ2-5, is SAVISQKPSRDICQRGTSLTIQCQVDSQVTMMFWYRQQPGQSLTLIATANQGSEATYESGFVIDKFPISRPNLTFSTLTVSNMSPEDSSIYLCSVLTSSETQYFGPGTRLLVL.

The J gene is TRBJ2-1, the V gene TRBV28; TRBD1 matches at 10 bases. The CDR3 consists of 16 residues. Trimming took 7 bases from V and 7 from J; bases not matched to a gene: 13. Per the germline V gene, CDR1 is MDHEN and CDR2 is SYDVKM. DNA of the CDR3: TGTGCCAGCAAAACCGCCGGGACAGGGGTGAGAAATGAGCAGTTCTTC. This translates into CASKTAGTGVRNEQFF.

The chain uses TRBV7-2 and TRBJ2-1, with a possible D match to TRBD1 (5 bases). The CDR3 runs 15 residues. Trimming removed 1 base from V and 4 bases from J, with 11 bases in between. Germline loops: CDR1 SGHTA, CDR2 FQGNSA. As DNA, the CDR3 is TGTGCCAGCAGCTTAGTGTTCGACAGATACAATGAGCAGTTCTTC. Protein sequence: CASSLVFDRYNEQFF.

The chain couples TRBV5-1 to TRBJ2-6; D call uncertain. Germline CDR1 reads SGHRS; CDR2 reads YFSETQ. CDR3 length: 16 amino acids. V was pared by 0 bases and J by 2 bases, with 9 bases between. The CDR3 nucleotides are TGCGCCAGCAGCTTGGGAGGTCACCCTGGGGCCAACGTCCTGACTTTC. Amino acids: CASSLGGHPGANVLTF.

V usage is TRBV9 and J usage is TRBJ2-7; possibly TRBD2 for D (6 bases). The CDR3 sequence is 17 residues long. Germline values: CDR1 SGDLS, CDR2 YYNGEE. Trimming shortened V by 0 bases and J by 0 bases, and 16 bases separated the two germline ends. DNA of the CDR3: TGTGCCAGCAGCGTAGGGGTCGGGGGTAGCGGCTCCTACGAGCAGTACTTC. Its protein is CASSVGVGGSGSYEQYF.

Only one count was recorded for this clone. This chain joins TRBV11-2 and TRBJ2-7; 8 bases align to TRBD1. The CDR3 has 15 residues. The trim removed 2 bases at V and 2 bases at J, leaving 5 bases unmatched. CDR1 and CDR2 (germline): SGHAT, FQNNGV. Here the CDR3 reads CASSLSTGVAYEQYF. The DNA for the CDR3 is TGTGCCAGCAGCTTATCGACAGGGGTAGCCTACGAGCAGTACTTC.

The chain joins TRBV19 to TRBJ2-1; the D gene is possibly TRBD2 (5 bases). CDR1 and CDR2 from the germline V gene are LNHDA and SQIVND (reference sequence). V was clipped by 4 bases and J by 7 bases, with 17 bases between them. The CDR3 is 15 amino acids. The CDR3 reads CASSSLGRTGNEQFF. Written as DNA, the CDR3 is TGTGCCAGTAGTAGCCTCGGACGGACGGGGAATGAGCAGTTCTTC.

The chain links TRBV5-4 to TRBJ2-3, with 7 bases matching TRBD2. Germline CDR1 is SGHNT and CDR2 is YYREEE (reference sequence). The CDR3 length is 15 residues. V gave up 4 bases and J gave up 2 bases; unmatched junction bases: 7. The CDR3 reads CASSQPSGSTDTQYF. In DNA, the CDR3 is TGTGCCAGCAGCCAACCTAGCGGATCCACAGATACGCAGTATTTT. The full variable domain, completed using reference TRBV5-4 and TRBJ2-3, is ETGVTQSPTHLIKTRGQQVTLRCSSQSGHNTVSWYQQALGQGPQFIFQYYREEENGRGNFPPRFSGLQFPNYSSELNVNALELDDSALYLCASSQPSGSTDTQYFGPGTRLTVL.

This clone was picked up a small number of times. Here the CDR3 reads CATSREFTSGGRTEAFF. For the CDR3, the DNA is TGTGCCACCAGCAGAGAATTCACTTCAGGGGGAAGGACTGAAGCTTTCTTT. The chain is built from TRBV15 and TRBJ1-1; 7 nucleotides agree with TRBD1. The CDR3 sequence is 17 residues long. Germline V lookup: CDR1 LNHNV, CDR2 YYDKDF (reference sequence). V was clipped by 0 bases and J by 5 bases; unmatched bases: 12.

The chain uses TRBV10-1 and TRBJ2-7; 7 bases map to TRBD2. The ends lost 0 bases at V and 3 bases at J; junction bases unmatched: 8. Looked up from germline, CDR1 is WNHNN and CDR2 is SYGVQD (reference sequence). The CDR3 extends over 16 amino acids. The CDR3 nucleotides read TGCGCCAGCAGTGAGTCGAGTTTAGCGGGTGACTACGAGCAGTACTTC. Translating gives CASSESSLAGDYEQYF.